The clone carrying this T cell receptor beta chain was observed a few times. Its antigen is undetermined. The data derive from a study of beta chain features in type 1 diabetes. Study background: In all, approximately 110 million sorted cells from all samples were analyzed.

Whole-study results and caveats: Within patients, naive, central memory and Treg TCRB repertoires seemed more similar than within healthy donors. Fewer insertions but more deletions were seen at VDJ junctions in type 1 diabetes patients.

Expressed TCRB transcripts got sequenced, as all isolated RNA was reverse transcribed. Some 3.3 million reads per sample on average were obtained from naive, central memory and regulatory T cell samples. Assay used: immunoSEQ multiplex PCR; TCRdb lists only in-frame clones, some missing. The sample lists 300,000 to 400,000 clones, approximately 10% occurring once. This CDR3 contains 15 residues. The V gene's germline CDR1 is SEHNR and CDR2 FQNEAQ (reference sequence). Trimming removed 5 bases from V and 4 bases from J, with 15 bases in between. Sequenced material: naive CD4+ T cells from blood. The chain carries TRBV7-9 and TRBJ2-1, with TRBD2 as a possible D gene (6 bases). The TCR sequence derives from a woman aged 30 to 39 in good health. Here the CDR3 DNA reads TGTGCCAGCAGCCCACGGCGGGGCTTATACAATGAGCAGTTCTTC. Its protein is CASSPRRGLYNEQFF.